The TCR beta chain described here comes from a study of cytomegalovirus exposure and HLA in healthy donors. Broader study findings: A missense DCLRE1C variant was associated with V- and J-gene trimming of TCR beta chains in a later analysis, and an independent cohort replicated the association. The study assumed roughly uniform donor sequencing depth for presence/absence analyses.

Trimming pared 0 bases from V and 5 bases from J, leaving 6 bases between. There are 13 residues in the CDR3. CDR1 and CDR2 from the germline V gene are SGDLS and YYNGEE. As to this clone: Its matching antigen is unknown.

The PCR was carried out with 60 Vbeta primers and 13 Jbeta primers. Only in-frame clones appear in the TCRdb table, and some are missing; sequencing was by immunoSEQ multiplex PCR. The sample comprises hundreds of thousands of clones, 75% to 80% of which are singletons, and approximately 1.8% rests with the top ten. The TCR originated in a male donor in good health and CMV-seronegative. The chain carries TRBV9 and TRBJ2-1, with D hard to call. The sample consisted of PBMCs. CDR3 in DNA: TGTGCCAGCAGCGTAGCAAACAACAATGAGCAGTTCTTC. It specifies CASSVANNNEQFF.